Listed here are 7 T cell receptor beta chains from one sample, sequenced in a study of T cells in Graves' hyperthyroidism and ophthalmopathy. RNA transcripts provided the source from which TCR beta CDR3 regions were amplified. Researchers ran a first-round RT-PCR on the TCR CDR3 using the HTBI primer set. MiXCR, applied by TCRdb to the multiplex PCR reads, yields one record per CDR3 protein. The sample has 300,000 to 400,000 distinct CDR3 sequences, 21% seen once; the top ten hold under 55%. The specimen was blood. Receptors originate from a woman between 50 and 59 years old with Graves' hyperthyroidism.

The chain has TRBV28 and TRBJ1-2; 7 bases match TRBD1. Germline values: CDR1 MDHEN, CDR2 SYDVKM. The CDR3 has 15 residues. V shed 2 bases, J shed 5 bases, and the junction held 8 bases outside the gene matches. CDR3 nucleotide sequence: TGTGCCAGCAGTTTAGTGAGACAGGGTGGTTATGGCTACACCTTC. Its translation is CASSLVRQGGYGYTF.

The genes are TRBV9 and TRBJ1-2; 10 bases are a match to TRBD1. Germline V gene sequence: CDR1 SGDLS, CDR2 YYNGEE. The V segment lost 4 bases and the J segment 6 bases; nucleotides outside the gene matches: 12. The CDR3 contains 16 residues. Here the CDR3 reads CASSQVGTGAPNGYTF. CDR3 nucleotides: TGTGCCAGCAGCCAAGTAGGGACAGGGGCACCCAATGGCTACACCTTC.

This rearrangement joins TRBV20-1 to TRBJ2-7; no firm D call. The V and J ends lost 3 bases and 1 base respectively, with 7 bases between them. CDR3 length: 12 amino acids. In germline, CDR1 is DFQATT, CDR2 SNEGSKA (reference sequence). CDR3 nucleotides: TGCAGTGCTAGGGCCATATCCTACGAGCAGTACTTC. Its translation: CSARAISYEQYF.

In this sample, this clonotype turned up a few times. The J gene is TRBJ1-5, the V gene TRBV5-1, with D maybe TRBD1 (6 bases). Germline V gene lookup returns CDR1 SGHRS and CDR2 YFSETQ. V was clipped by 7 bases and J by 1 base, with 15 bases between them. The CDR3 is made up of 15 amino acids. The CDR3 nucleotides are TGCGCCAGCTCTCCAGGGGACTTCAGCAATCAGCCCCAGCATTTT. It yields the protein CASSPGDFSNQPQHF. Full variable domain (outside the CDR3, taken from reference TRBV5-1 and TRBJ1-5): KAGVTQTPRYLIKTRGQQVTLSCSPISGHRSVSWYQQTPGQGLQFLFEYFSETQRNKGNFPGRFSGRQFSNSRSEMNVSTLELGDSALYLCASSPGDFSNQPQHFGDGTRLSIL.

This clonotype was counted only a few times. The genes are TRBV14 and TRBJ2-7; D possibly corresponds to TRBD2 (5 bases). Trimming pared 6 bases from V and 10 bases from J, leaving 16 bases between. In germline, CDR1 is SGHDN, CDR2 FVKESK. This CDR3 has 12 amino acids. CDR3 sequence: CASSPGLASQYF. CDR3 nucleotide sequence: TGTGCCAGCAGTCCGGGATTGGCGAGCCAGTACTTC.

This clonotype was seen at least ten times. The V and J genes are TRBV4-1 and TRBJ1-1, with D perhaps TRBD1 (5 bases). Germline V gives CDR1 MGHRA, CDR2 YSYEKL. Trimming cost V 7 bases and J 7 bases, with 22 bases left between them. The CDR3 is 15 amino acids. The CDR3 here is CASTTRGAQNREAFF. In nucleotides, the CDR3 is TGCGCCAGCACAACGAGAGGGGCGCAGAATCGTGAAGCTTTCTTT.

This clonotype occurred a few times. The chain carries TRBV18 and TRBJ2-7; 16 positions agree with TRBD2. CDR3 length equals 17 residues. The trim removed 3 bases at V and 6 bases at J, leaving 8 bases unmatched. Germline CDR1 reads KGHSH; CDR2 reads LQKENI. The CDR3 sequence is CASSPPGLAGGPSEQYF. CDR3 DNA sequence: TGTGCCAGCTCACCCCCGGGACTAGCGGGAGGGCCGAGCGAGCAGTACTTC.